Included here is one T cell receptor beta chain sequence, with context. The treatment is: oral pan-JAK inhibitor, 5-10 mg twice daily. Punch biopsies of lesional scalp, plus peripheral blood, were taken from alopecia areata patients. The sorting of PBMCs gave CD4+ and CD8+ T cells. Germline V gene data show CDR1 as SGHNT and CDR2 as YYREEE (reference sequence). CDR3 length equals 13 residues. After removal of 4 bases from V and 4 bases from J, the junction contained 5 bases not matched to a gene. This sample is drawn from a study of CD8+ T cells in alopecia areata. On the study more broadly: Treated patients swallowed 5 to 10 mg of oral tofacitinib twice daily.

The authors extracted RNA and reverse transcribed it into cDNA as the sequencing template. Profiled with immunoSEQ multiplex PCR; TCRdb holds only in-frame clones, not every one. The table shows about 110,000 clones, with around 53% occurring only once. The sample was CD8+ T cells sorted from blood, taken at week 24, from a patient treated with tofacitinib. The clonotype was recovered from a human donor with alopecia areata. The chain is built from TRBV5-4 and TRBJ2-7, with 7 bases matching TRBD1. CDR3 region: CASSPGQLYEQYF. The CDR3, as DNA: TGTGCCAGCAGCCCGGGACAGCTTTACGAGCAGTACTTC.